Presented here are 19 T cell receptor beta chains from one specimen sequenced in a study of shared clonotypes between healthy human individuals. Measured with immunoSEQ multiplex PCR; TCRdb has only the in-frame clones, and not every one. This table has about 320,000 clones, about nine tenths appearing once. Specimen: memory CD8+ T cells sorted from blood. Documented subset: CD45RO+ cells pooled with CCR7-negative TemRA cells. Receptors were obtained from a man in his late teens or twenties in good health.

The table lists this clone with a few counts. The V call is TRBV27, the J call TRBJ1-1; 7 bases align to TRBD1. Looked up from germline, CDR1 is MNHEY and CDR2 is SMNVEV (reference sequence). V lost 6 bases and J lost 5; bases outside the gene matches: 6. This CDR3 has 13 residues. The CDR3 DNA reads TGTGCCAGCAGGTTACAGGGGAGAACTGAAGCTTTCTTT. Protein product: CASRLQGRTEAFF.

V usage is TRBV7-2 and J usage is TRBJ2-7, with a weak D call TRBD2 (7 bases). Germline CDR1 and CDR2: SGHTA and FQGNSA. V lost 4 bases to trimming and J lost 4 bases, with 23 bases between them. The CDR3 covers 17 residues. CDR3 nucleotide sequence: TGTGCCAGCAGCTCCGGCGGGGGTGATGGGACAAGGTACGAGCAGTACTTC. It is translated as CASSSGGGDGTRYEQYF.

This clone was seen repeatedly, ten times or more. The sample contains more than one DNA sequence encoding this CDR3. The rearrangement links TRBV9 to TRBJ2-7; D may be TRBD2 (6 bases). The V end lost 4 bases, the J end lost 5 bases, and 13 bases lay between the germline ends. In germline, CDR1 is SGDLS, CDR2 YYNGEE. This CDR3 comprises 13 residues. CDR3 protein: CASSPSGGDEQYF. CDR3 coding DNA: TGTGCCAGCAGCCCCTCCGGGGGAGACGAGCAGTACTTC.

The DNA of the CDR3 is TGCGCCAGCAGCCAAGACGCTCCCCCCAGCAATCAGCCCCAGCATTTT. Its translation is CASSQDAPPSNQPQHF. This chain joins TRBV4-1 and TRBJ1-5; D uncertain. CDR3 size: 16 residues. Trimming removed 0 bases at V and 1 base at J, with 10 bases between. The V gene's germline CDR1 is MGHRA and CDR2 YSYEKL.

The CDR3 reads CASSPVRQGSKRYEQYF. The CDR3 DNA follows: TGTGCCAGCTCACCGGTTAGACAGGGCAGCAAGAGGTACGAGCAGTACTTC. The V and J genes are TRBV18 and TRBJ2-7, with 7 bases aligning to TRBD1. Germline V gives CDR1 KGHSH, CDR2 LQKENI. V gave up 3 bases and J gave up 4 bases; unmatched junction bases: 15. There are 17 residues in the CDR3.

The V and J genes are TRBV28 and TRBJ2-1; no firm D call. Germline CDR1 reads MDHEN; CDR2 reads SYDVKM. V shed 6 bases and J shed 6 bases, with 18 bases lying between them. The CDR3 consists of 15 residues. The CDR3 DNA follows: TGTGCCAGCAGGAATTATGGTGGGTCTACCAATGAGCAGTTCTTC. It codes for CASRNYGGSTNEQFF. The complete variable domain, with remaining parts taken from reference TRBV28 and TRBJ2-1, reads DVKVTQSSRYLVKRTGEKVFLECVQDMDHENMFWYRQDPGLGLRLIYFSYDVKMKEKGDIPEGYSVSREKKERFSLILESASTNQTSMYLCASRNYGGSTNEQFFGPGTRLTVL.

This CDR3 is CASSERGWGYEQYF. CDR3 coding DNA: TGTGCCAGCAGTGAACGGGGGTGGGGCTACGAGCAGTACTTC. V usage is TRBV2 and J usage is TRBJ2-7; weak D call: TRBD2 (6 bases). The CDR3 extends over 14 amino acids. CDR1 is SNHLY, CDR2 FYNNEI, per germline. Trimming cost V 2 bases and J 3 bases, with 11 bases left between them.

The chain carries TRBV7-3 and TRBJ2-1; 10 bases fit TRBD1. Germline CDR1 is SGHTA and CDR2 is FQGTGA. The CDR3 length is 15 residues. The V gene end was trimmed by 4 bases and the J gene end by 6 bases; junction bases not matched to a gene: 6. CDR3 amino acids: CASSSTGGASNEQFF. CDR3 coding DNA: TGTGCCAGCAGCTCGACAGGGGGCGCGAGCAATGAGCAGTTCTTC.

This chain links TRBV2 with TRBJ1-2; 11 bases line up with TRBD1. Trimming cost V 6 bases and J 1 base; bases outside gene matches: 7. CDR3 length equals 16 residues. Germline V gene sequence: CDR1 SNHLY, CDR2 FYNNEI. In DNA, the CDR3 is TGTGCCAGCAGACCCGGACAGGGGGCTTTTAACTATGGCTACACCTTC. Translating gives CASRPGQGAFNYGYTF. Full variable domain (outside the CDR3, taken from reference TRBV2 and TRBJ1-2): EPEVTQTPSHQVTQMGQEVILRCVPISNHLYFYWYRQILGQKVEFLVSFYNNEISEKSEIFDDQFSVERPDGSNFTLKIRSTKLEDSAMYFCASRPGQGAFNYGYTFGSGTRLTVV.

The rearrangement links TRBV12-5 to TRBJ2-5; no firm D call. V was trimmed by 2 bases and J by 5 bases, leaving 15 bases between them. Germline-derived CDR1 and CDR2 are LGHNT and FRNRAP. This CDR3 spans 15 amino acids. CDR3 protein: CASGLFIRTVETQYF. The CDR3 nucleotides read TGTGCTAGTGGTTTGTTCATCCGGACGGTGGAGACCCAGTACTTC.

A word on this clone: Other DNA sequences in this specimen translate into the identical CDR3. The chain carries TRBV6-5 and TRBJ2-1; TRBD1 matches 7 bases. The CDR3 has 14 amino acids. Trimming took 8 bases from V and 3 from J; bases not matched to a gene: 7. CDR1 and CDR2 (germline): MNHEY, SVGAGI. CDR3 sequence (DNA): TGTGCCAGCTCTAGACAGGGTGGCTACAATGAGCAGTTCTTC. Its protein product is CASSRQGGYNEQFF.

The CDR3 reads CASITGQGGQPQHF. CDR3 nucleotides: TGTGCCAGCATTACCGGACAGGGAGGACAGCCCCAGCATTTT. The chain joins TRBV6-8 to TRBJ1-5; 8 bases map to TRBD1. CDR1 MNHGY and CDR2 SAAAGT come from the germline V gene. Unmatched junction bases numbered 9, after V lost 7 bases and J lost 7 bases. This CDR3 region has 14 residues.

This clone is a singleton in its sample. The rearrangement uses TRBV7-9 and TRBJ2-7; 7 bases match TRBD2. Trimming took 5 bases from V and 2 from J; bases not matched to a gene: 6. The germline gives CDR1 SEHNR, CDR2 FQNEAQ (reference sequence). CDR3 size: 14 residues. CDR3 coding DNA: TGTGCCAGCAGCCGACCTAGCGGCCCCTACGAGCAGTACTTC. This gives the protein CASSRPSGPYEQYF.

The chain carries TRBV2 and TRBJ2-7, with 8 bases lining up with TRBD1. There are 15 residues in the CDR3. V trimming: 1 base; J trimming: 2 bases; junction bases outside the gene matches: 4. From germline, CDR1 is SNHLY and CDR2 FYNNEI. CDR3 sequence (DNA): TGTGCCAGCAGTGAAGGGACAGGGAATACCTACGAGCAGTACTTC. Its translation is CASSEGTGNTYEQYF.

The J gene is TRBJ1-2, the V gene TRBV4-2; D is unresolved. Trimming took off 0 bases at V and 5 bases at J, with 7 bases between the two ends. The CDR3 sequence is 13 residues long. Per germline, CDR1 LGHNA and CDR2 YNFKEQ. This CDR3 is CASSQEVPYGYTF. For the CDR3, the DNA is TGTGCCAGCAGCCAAGAGGTACCTTATGGCTACACCTTC.

The gene calls are TRBV9 and TRBJ2-3, with D perhaps TRBD2 (6 bases). The germline gives CDR1 SGDLS, CDR2 YYNGEE. V was pared by 2 bases and J by 2 bases, with 12 bases between. This CDR3 contains 15 residues. CDR3 in amino acids: CASSVGGGPTDTQYF. The CDR3 coding sequence is TGTGCCAGCAGCGTGGGAGGTGGTCCCACAGATACGCAGTATTTT. The complete variable domain, with remaining parts taken from reference TRBV9 and TRBJ2-3, reads DSGVTQTPKHLITATGQRVTLRCSPRSGDLSVYWYQQSLDQGLQFLIQYYNGEERAKGNILERFSAQQFPDLHSELNLSSLELGDSALYFCASSVGGGPTDTQYFGPGTRLTVL.

The chain carries TRBV2 and TRBJ2-2; D gene uncertain. Germline V CDR1 and CDR2: SNHLY, FYNNEI. This CDR3 contains 13 residues. Trimming took off 7 bases at V and 8 bases at J, with 14 bases between the two ends. The chain's CDR3 is CASIPEPAGELFF. In DNA, the CDR3 is TGTGCCAGCATCCCAGAACCTGCGGGGGAGCTGTTTTTT.

J is TRBJ1-5 and V is TRBV11-2; TRBD1 might be the D (6 bases). Germline CDR1 SGHAT, CDR2 FQNNGV. V was pared by 3 bases and J by 7 bases, with 19 bases between. The CDR3 is made up of 16 amino acids. The CDR3 bases are TGTGCCAGCAGCTTCGCGAAGGGGGAGAACGAGCAGCCCCAGCATTTT. Translation: CASSFAKGENEQPQHF.

The genes are TRBV6-5 and TRBJ1-4; TRBD1 aligns across 9 bases. V lost 6 bases and J lost 4; bases outside the gene matches: 6. The germline V gene encodes CDR1 MNHEY and CDR2 SVGAGI. This CDR3 is 15 amino acids long. In DNA, the CDR3 is TGTGCCAGCAGAGCGACAGGGGGGCTTAATGAAAAACTGTTTTTT. Amino acid sequence: CASRATGGLNEKLFF.